Each of the 30 T cell receptor beta chains below was sequenced from the same sample in a study of blood T cell repertoires in COVID-19. Libraries were prepared by immunoSEQ multiplex PCR; TCRdb keeps only in-frame clonotypes and omits some of them. Here the sample spans 300,000 to 400,000 clones, over 75% being singletons. Sequencing was performed on peripheral blood. Receptor source: a woman aged 60-75 years with COVID-19, enrolled during active disease.

The chain uses TRBV27 and TRBJ2-1; maybe TRBD1 (6 bases). This CDR3 comprises 14 residues. Germline V lookup: CDR1 MNHEY, CDR2 SMNVEV (reference sequence). Trimming took off 3 bases at V and 7 bases at J, with 13 bases between the two ends. CDR3: CASSFAGTINEQFF. The CDR3 bases are TGTGCCAGCAGTTTCGCCGGGACAATTAATGAGCAGTTCTTC.

V is TRBV7-2 and J is TRBJ1-1; 7 bases line up with TRBD1. Germline CDR1 is SGHTA and CDR2 is FQGNSA. This CDR3 contains 14 residues. J lost 5 bases, V lost 5 bases, and 8 bases had no gene match. CDR3 protein: CASSLLNRGTEAFF. The DNA for the CDR3 is TGTGCCAGCAGCCTACTAAACAGGGGTACTGAAGCTTTCTTT.

This clone was seen just once. The chain employs TRBV30 and TRBJ1-1; no definite D call. Germline V gives CDR1 GTSNPN, CDR2 SVGIG (reference sequence). CDR3 size: 13 residues. V was trimmed by 2 bases and J by 8 bases, leaving 15 bases between them. CDR3 amino acids: CAWSSDYTREAFF. CDR3 in DNA: TGTGCCTGGAGTTCCGATTACACACGAGAAGCTTTCTTT.

This chain uses TRBV30 with TRBJ2-5, with D tentatively TRBD1 (5 bases). The CDR3 consists of 13 residues. V lost 4 bases and J 2 bases, leaving 11 bases between the germline ends. CDR1 is GTSNPN and CDR2 is SVGIG in the germline V gene (reference sequence). The CDR3 loop reads CAWNRDRQETQYF. Written as DNA, the CDR3 is TGTGCCTGGAACCGAGACAGACAAGAGACCCAGTACTTC.

This clone was detected once. The chain joins TRBV5-1 to TRBJ1-4, with TRBD1 identical over 7 bases. Germline V gene sequence: CDR1 SGHRS, CDR2 YFSETQ. This CDR3 comprises 14 residues. J was trimmed by 7 bases and V by 3 bases; bases with no gene match: 6. In nucleotides, the CDR3 is TGCGCCAGCAGCTACGACAGGGTGACTGAAAAACTGTTTTTT. Its translation: CASSYDRVTEKLFF.

V is TRBV5-4 and J is TRBJ1-2; 7 bases map to TRBD1. The length of the CDR3 is 17 residues. The germline V gene encodes CDR1 SGHNT and CDR2 YYREEE (reference sequence). V shed 4 bases, J shed 1 base, and the junction held 13 bases outside the gene matches. The CDR3 coding sequence is TGTGCCAGCAGCGGAACAGGGGTTGTAGGAGTTAACTATGGCTACACCTTC. Amino acids: CASSGTGVVGVNYGYTF.

V and J are TRBV27 and TRBJ1-3; 8 nucleotides align to TRBD1. The germline gives CDR1 MNHEY, CDR2 SMNVEV (reference sequence). J gave up 6 bases and V 4 bases, and 11 bases lay outside the gene matches. The length of the CDR3 is 16 residues. In DNA, the CDR3 is TGTGCCAGCAGTTCCCTGACAGGGGTATTTGAAAACACCATATATTTT. It specifies CASSSLTGVFENTIYF.

The CDR3 protein is CASSLEAGEGGYTF. Here the CDR3 DNA reads TGCGCCAGCAGCTTGGAGGCAGGGGAGGGAGGCTACACCTTC. This chain links TRBV5-1 with TRBJ1-2, with D perhaps matching TRBD1 (6 bases). Trimming removed 0 bases from V and 8 bases from J, with 14 bases in between. Germline V gene data show CDR1 as SGHRS and CDR2 as YFSETQ. CDR3 length equals 14 residues.

The chain carries TRBV7-2 and TRBJ2-3, with TRBD2 as a possible D gene (6 bases). This CDR3 spans 15 amino acids. Trimming removed 5 bases from V and 3 bases from J, with 15 bases in between. Germline V gene lookup returns CDR1 SGHTA and CDR2 FQGNSA. In nucleotides, the CDR3 is TGTGCCAGCAGCATCCTGGGGGGTGGAACAGATACGCAGTATTTT. Translating it yields CASSILGGGTDTQYF. Looking up the rest from reference TRBV7-2 and TRBJ2-3 gives the full variable domain: GAGVSQSPSNKVTEKGKDVELRCDPISGHTALYWYRQSLGQGLEFLIYFQGNSAPDKSGLPSDRFSAERTGGSVSTLTIQRTQQEDSAVYLCASSILGGGTDTQYFGPGTRLTVL.

This clone appeared once. Other DNA sequences in this specimen translate into the identical CDR3. V and J are TRBV5-1 and TRBJ1-4, with TRBD1 matching over 9 bases. The CDR3 has 15 residues. The germline V gene encodes CDR1 SGHRS and CDR2 YFSETQ. Trimming cost V 2 bases and J 3 bases; bases outside gene matches: 2. This CDR3 reads CASSFRDRANEKLFF. The CDR3 DNA sequence: TGCGCCAGCAGCTTCCGGGACAGGGCTAATGAAAAACTGTTTTTT.

The chain couples TRBV28 to TRBJ1-2; D possibly corresponds to TRBD1 (5 bases). The length of the CDR3 is 13 residues. V was clipped by 1 base and J by 5 bases, with 8 bases between them. The V gene's germline CDR1 is MDHEN and CDR2 SYDVKM. CDR3: CASSLFRQYGYTF. The CDR3 nucleotides are TGTGCCAGCAGTTTATTTAGACAGTATGGCTACACCTTC.

Written as DNA, the CDR3 is TGTGCCAGCAGCGGTAGGGACATCTCCTACAATGAGCAGTTCTTC. It specifies CASSGRDISYNEQFF. V is TRBV7-2 and J is TRBJ2-1; perhaps TRBD1 as D (6 bases). Per the germline V gene, CDR1 is SGHTA and CDR2 is FQGNSA. V was trimmed by 5 bases and J by 0 bases, leaving 11 bases between them. The CDR3 totals 15 residues.

This clone was seen a single time. The chain uses TRBV5-1 and TRBJ1-1; D may be TRBD1 (5 bases). Germline CDR1 reads SGHRS; CDR2 reads YFSETQ. V lost 4 bases to trimming and J lost 1 base, with 11 bases between them. The CDR3 has 14 amino acids. CDR3 residues: CASSSRAANTEAFF. The CDR3 nucleotides are TGCGCCAGCAGCAGCAGGGCGGCGAACACTGAAGCTTTCTTT.

V usage is TRBV4-1 and J usage is TRBJ1-3; no firm D call. The CDR3 contains 13 residues. V lost 5 bases and J 0 bases, leaving 5 bases between the germline ends. Germline V lookup: CDR1 MGHRA, CDR2 YSYEKL. CDR3 sequence: CASSGSSGNTIYF. The DNA for the CDR3 is TGCGCCAGCAGCGGGAGCTCTGGAAACACCATATATTTT.

This chain links TRBV11-3 with TRBJ2-1; 8 positions agree with TRBD1. The CDR3 runs 15 residues. From germline, CDR1 is SGHNT and CDR2 YENEEA. J lost 6 bases, V lost 5 bases, and 9 bases had no gene match. In nucleotides, the CDR3 is TGTGCCAGCAGCGCCTCCGGGACAGGATTCAATGAGCAGTTCTTC. Translating it yields CASSASGTGFNEQFF.

This clone occurred once. The chain joins TRBV14 to TRBJ2-5; 10 bases agree with TRBD2. CDR3 size: 15 residues. Per germline, CDR1 SGHDN and CDR2 FVKESK. V trimming: 4 bases; J trimming: 6 bases; junction bases outside the gene matches: 8. Written as DNA, the CDR3 is TGTGCCAGCAGCCGGGAACTAGCGGGGCTGAAGACCCAGTACTTC. It is translated as CASSRELAGLKTQYF.

CDR3 in DNA: TGCGCCAGCAGCATTAGCGGGGGGGCCTACGAGCAGTACTTC. Protein sequence: CASSISGGAYEQYF. The chain recombines TRBV5-1 with TRBJ2-7; 11 nucleotides agree with TRBD2. This CDR3 spans 14 amino acids. Germline CDR1 and CDR2: SGHRS and YFSETQ. The J segment lost 2 bases and the V segment lost 4 bases, leaving 2 bases of the junction unmatched.

The chain is built from TRBV7-2 and TRBJ1-2; weak D call: TRBD1 (5 bases). The CDR3 runs to 17 residues. V lost 1 base, J lost 8 bases, and 23 bases lay in between. The germline gives CDR1 SGHTA, CDR2 FQGNSA. The CDR3 spells CASSLGGVAGSITGYTF. Written as DNA, the CDR3 is TGTGCCAGCAGCTTAGGGGGGGTGGCAGGGAGTATTACGGGCTACACCTTC.

The chain combines TRBV5-1 with TRBJ2-5; perhaps TRBD2 as D (6 bases). V shed 4 bases and J shed 4 bases, with 20 bases lying between them. Germline V lookup: CDR1 SGHRS, CDR2 YFSETQ. This CDR3 has 16 residues. The CDR3 DNA follows: TGCGCCAGCAGCCCCAACCCCGCGGGGCTCGGAGAGACCCAGTACTTC. Translated: CASSPNPAGLGETQYF. The full variable domain, completed using reference TRBV5-1 and TRBJ2-5, is KAGVTQTPRYLIKTRGQQVTLSCSPISGHRSVSWYQQTPGQGLQFLFEYFSETQRNKGNFPGRFSGRQFSNSRSEMNVSTLELGDSALYLCASSPNPAGLGETQYFGPGTRLLVL.

CDR3 coding DNA: TGTGCCAGCTCACTCCCAGGGGGAGGCTCCTACGAGCAGTACTTC. Protein sequence: CASSLPGGGSYEQYF. The chain has TRBV18 and TRBJ2-7; possible D gene TRBD1, 7 bases. CDR1 is KGHSH, CDR2 LQKENI, per germline. CDR3 length: 15 residues. The V gene lost 4 bases and the J gene lost 0 bases, with 13 bases spanning the gap.

The V gene is TRBV3-1 (or the pseudogene TRBV3-2), the J gene TRBJ1-2; D possibly corresponds to TRBD1 (6 bases). The CDR3 consists of 16 residues. Germline V lookup: CDR1 LGHDT, CDR2 YNNKEL (reference sequence). V was trimmed by 7 bases and J by 4 bases, leaving 22 bases between them. In nucleotides, the CDR3 is TGTGCCAGCACCTTCTCGACGGGGGGCACCGTCTATGGCTACACCTTC. Translating gives CASTFSTGGTVYGYTF.

The rearrangement uses TRBV7-9 and TRBJ1-2, with 8 bases fitting TRBD1. The CDR3 is made up of 15 amino acids. Germline V gene sequence: CDR1 SEHNR, CDR2 FQNEAQ (reference sequence). The ends lost 5 bases at V and 7 bases at J; junction bases unmatched: 12. CDR3 DNA sequence: TGTGCCAGCAGCCCGACAGGGGCCCCAGAGATTGGCTACACCTTC. Translated, it gives CASSPTGAPEIGYTF.

The chain employs TRBV7-8 and TRBJ2-3; 8 positions agree with TRBD2. Germline V lookup: CDR1 SGHVS, CDR2 FQNEAQ. V was pared by 3 bases and J by 6 bases, with 8 bases of the junction left unmatched. The CDR3 is 15 residues long. As DNA, the CDR3 is TGTGCCAGCAGCTTGAGAGCGGGGGCGGGGGATACGCAGTATTTT. Translation gives CASSLRAGAGDTQYF.

The V and J genes are TRBV15 and TRBJ1-1; D may be TRBD1 (6 bases). CDR3 length: 13 amino acids. The germline V gene has CDR1 LNHNV and CDR2 YYDKDF (reference sequence). V lost 0 bases, J lost 9 bases, and 11 bases lay in between. CDR3 amino acids: CATSRDQGTKAFF. The CDR3 bases are TGTGCCACCAGCAGAGATCAAGGGACAAAAGCTTTCTTT.

CDR3 loop: CASSMGQGWEKLFF. Here the CDR3 DNA reads TGTGCCAGTAGTATGGGGCAGGGTTGGGAAAAACTGTTTTTT. The chain employs TRBV19 and TRBJ1-4; D possibly corresponds to TRBD1 (5 bases). The V gene lost 3 bases and the J gene lost 8 bases, with 13 bases spanning the gap. The CDR3 is made up of 14 amino acids. The germline CDR1 and CDR2 sequences are LNHDA and SQIVND (reference sequence). Full variable domain (rest looked up from reference TRBV19 and TRBJ1-4): DGGITQSPKYLFRKEGQNVTLSCEQNLNHDAMYWYRQDPGQGLRLIYYSQIVNDFQKGDIAEGYSVSREKKESFPLTVTSAQKNPTAFYLCASSMGQGWEKLFFGSGTQLSVL.

The chain has TRBV19 and TRBJ1-5; 9 nucleotides match TRBD1. CDR1 is LNHDA and CDR2 is SQIVND in the germline V gene (reference sequence). The CDR3 is made up of 14 amino acids. With V trimmed by 8 bases and J by 6 bases, 8 bases remained unmatched. The CDR3 coding sequence is TGTGCCAGTTGGGACAGGGACCTGGGTCAGCCCCAGCATTTT. It is translated as CASWDRDLGQPQHF.

CDR3 amino acids: CASSHAGARGAQYF. The CDR3 coding sequence is TGTGCCAGCAGCCACGCCGGGGCCCGGGGGGCCCAGTACTTC. The chain joins TRBV5-8 to TRBJ2-5; 7 nucleotides match TRBD2. Per the germline V gene, CDR1 is SGHTS and CDR2 is YDEGEE. This CDR3 is 14 amino acids long. The V segment lost 4 bases and the J segment 9 bases; nucleotides outside the gene matches: 12.

The chain uses TRBV5-5 and TRBJ1-3, with TRBD1 as a possible D gene (6 bases). Germline CDR1 and CDR2: SGHKS and YYEKEE (reference sequence). V was cut by 1 base and J by 2 bases, with 16 bases left in between. The CDR3 runs to 17 residues. Here the CDR3 DNA reads TGTGCCAGCAGCTTGTTCATCTCAGGGGCAACTGGAAACACCATATATTTT. It encodes CASSLFISGATGNTIYF.

The chain carries TRBV4-1 and TRBJ2-7; TRBD2 might be the D (6 bases). V lost 3 bases to trimming and J lost 0 bases, with 21 bases between them. Germline V gives CDR1 MGHRA, CDR2 YSYEKL. The CDR3 runs to 18 residues. CDR3 DNA: TGCGCCAGCAGCCACCAAGTGGGGAGGCCCATGAGCTCCTACGAGCAGTACTTC. Amino acids: CASSHQVGRPMSSYEQYF.

In this sample, this clone turned up once. The chain joins TRBV5-4 to TRBJ2-7; possible D gene TRBD1, 6 bases. The CDR3 has 13 amino acids. The germline CDR1 and CDR2 sequences are SGHNT and YYREEE (reference sequence). V was clipped by 4 bases and J by 5 bases, with 13 bases between them. The CDR3 here is CASSRTGINEQYF. CDR3 bases: TGTGCCAGCAGCCGTACAGGGATCAACGAGCAGTACTTC.